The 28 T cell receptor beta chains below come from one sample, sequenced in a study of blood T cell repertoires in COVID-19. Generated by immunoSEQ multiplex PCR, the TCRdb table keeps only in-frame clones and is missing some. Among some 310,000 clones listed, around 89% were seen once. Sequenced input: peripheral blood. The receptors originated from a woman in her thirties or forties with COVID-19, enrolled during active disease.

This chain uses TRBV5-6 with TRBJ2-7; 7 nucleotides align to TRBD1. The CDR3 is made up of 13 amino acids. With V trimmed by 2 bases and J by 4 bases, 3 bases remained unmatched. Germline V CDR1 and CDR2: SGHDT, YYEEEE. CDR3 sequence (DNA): TGTGCCAGCAGCTTAGGGGGCAGGTACGAGCAGTACTTC. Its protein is CASSLGGRYEQYF.

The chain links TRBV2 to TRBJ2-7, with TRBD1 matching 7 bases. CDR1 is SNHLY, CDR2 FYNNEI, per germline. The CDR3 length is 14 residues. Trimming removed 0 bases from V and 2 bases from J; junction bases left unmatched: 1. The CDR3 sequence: CASSEATGTYEQYF. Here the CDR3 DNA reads TGTGCCAGCAGTGAAGCGACAGGGACCTACGAGCAGTACTTC.

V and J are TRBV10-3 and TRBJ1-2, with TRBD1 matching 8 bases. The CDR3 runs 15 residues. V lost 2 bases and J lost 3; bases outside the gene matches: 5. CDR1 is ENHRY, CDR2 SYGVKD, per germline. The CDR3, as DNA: TGTGCCATCAGTGAGGTAACGGACAGGGACTATGGCTACACCTTC. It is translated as CAISEVTDRDYGYTF.

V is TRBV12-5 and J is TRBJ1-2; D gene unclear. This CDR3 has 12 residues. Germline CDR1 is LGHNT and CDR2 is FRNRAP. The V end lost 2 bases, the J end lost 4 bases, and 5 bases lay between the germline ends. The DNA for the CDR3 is TGTGCTAGTGGTTTGAGCGGCTATGGCTACACCTTC. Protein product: CASGLSGYGYTF.

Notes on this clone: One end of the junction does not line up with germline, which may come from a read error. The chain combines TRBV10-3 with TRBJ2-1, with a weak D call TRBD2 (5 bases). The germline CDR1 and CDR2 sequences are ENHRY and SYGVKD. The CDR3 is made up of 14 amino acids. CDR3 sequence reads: CAIGEAGEYNEQFF. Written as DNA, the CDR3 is TGTGCCATCGGTGAGGCGGGTGAATACAATGAGCAGTTCTTC.

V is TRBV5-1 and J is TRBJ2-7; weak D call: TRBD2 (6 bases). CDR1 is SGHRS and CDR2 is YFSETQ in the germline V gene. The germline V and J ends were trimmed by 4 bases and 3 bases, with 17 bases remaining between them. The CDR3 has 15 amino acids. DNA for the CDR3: TGCGCCAGCAGCGAGGGCAGGGAGGAGCGCTACGAGCAGTACTTC. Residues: CASSEGREERYEQYF.

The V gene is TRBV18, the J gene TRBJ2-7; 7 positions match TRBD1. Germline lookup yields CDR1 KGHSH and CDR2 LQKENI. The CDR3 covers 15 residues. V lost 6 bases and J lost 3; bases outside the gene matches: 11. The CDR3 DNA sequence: TGTGCCAGCTCGCCGATTACAGGGGCCGGCTACGAGCAGTACTTC. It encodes CASSPITGAGYEQYF.

CDR3 sequence reads: CASSAWDRRTDTQYF. DNA for the CDR3: TGTGCCAGCAGCGCGTGGGACAGACGCACAGATACGCAGTATTTT. The chain recombines TRBV5-6 with TRBJ2-3, with 7 bases identical to TRBD1. CDR1 and CDR2 from the germline V gene are SGHDT and YYEEEE. J gave up 1 base and V 4 bases, and 6 bases lay outside the gene matches. The CDR3 covers 15 residues.

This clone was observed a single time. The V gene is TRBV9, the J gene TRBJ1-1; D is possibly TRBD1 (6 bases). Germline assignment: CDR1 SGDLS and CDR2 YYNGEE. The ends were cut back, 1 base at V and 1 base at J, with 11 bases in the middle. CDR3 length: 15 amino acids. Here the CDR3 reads CASSVLDRQNTEAFF. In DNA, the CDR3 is TGTGCCAGCAGCGTATTGGACAGACAGAACACTGAAGCTTTCTTT.

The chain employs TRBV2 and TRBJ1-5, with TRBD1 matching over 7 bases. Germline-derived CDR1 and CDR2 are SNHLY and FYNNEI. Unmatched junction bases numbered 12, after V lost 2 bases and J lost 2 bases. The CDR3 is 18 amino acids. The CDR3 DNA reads TGTGCCAGCAGTGAAAGGCGGACAGGTAAAGGGGGCAATCAGCCCCAGCATTTT. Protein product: CASSERRTGKGGNQPQHF.

CDR3 amino acids: CASSSGTGGVEQFF. The CDR3 nucleotides are TGCGCCAGCAGCTCTGGGACAGGGGGGGTCGAGCAGTTCTTC. The V gene is TRBV5-1, the J gene TRBJ2-1, with 11 bases lining up with TRBD1. V shed 3 bases and J 10 bases; nucleotides not matched to a gene: 6. Germline CDR1 SGHRS, CDR2 YFSETQ. This CDR3 spans 14 amino acids.

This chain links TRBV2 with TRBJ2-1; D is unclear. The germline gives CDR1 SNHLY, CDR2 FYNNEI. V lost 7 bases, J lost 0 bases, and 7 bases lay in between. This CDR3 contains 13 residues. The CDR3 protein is CASKANSYNEQFF. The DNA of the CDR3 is TGTGCCAGCAAAGCGAACTCCTACAATGAGCAGTTCTTC.

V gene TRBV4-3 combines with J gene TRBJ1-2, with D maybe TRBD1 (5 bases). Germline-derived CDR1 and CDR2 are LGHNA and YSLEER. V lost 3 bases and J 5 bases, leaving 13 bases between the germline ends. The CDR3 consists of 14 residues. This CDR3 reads CASSQDTRRYGYTF. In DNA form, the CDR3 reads TGCGCCAGCAGCCAGGACACCAGACGTTATGGCTACACCTTC.

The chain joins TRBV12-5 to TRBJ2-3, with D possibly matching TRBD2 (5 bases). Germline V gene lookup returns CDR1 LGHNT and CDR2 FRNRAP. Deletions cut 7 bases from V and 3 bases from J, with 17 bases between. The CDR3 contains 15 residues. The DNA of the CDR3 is TGTGCTAGTGTCCCCCGGGGTGGCGGGACAGATACGCAGTATTTT. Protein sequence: CASVPRGGGTDTQYF.

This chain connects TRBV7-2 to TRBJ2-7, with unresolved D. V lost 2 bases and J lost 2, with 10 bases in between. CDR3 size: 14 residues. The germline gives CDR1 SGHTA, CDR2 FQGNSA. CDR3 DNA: TGTGCCAGCAGCTTAAATGGCAGAACCTACGAGCAGTACTTC. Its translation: CASSLNGRTYEQYF.

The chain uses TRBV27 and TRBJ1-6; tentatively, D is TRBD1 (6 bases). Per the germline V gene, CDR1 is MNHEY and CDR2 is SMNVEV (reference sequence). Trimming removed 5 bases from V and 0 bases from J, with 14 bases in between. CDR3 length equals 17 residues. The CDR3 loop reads CASSPGDSSSYNSPLHF. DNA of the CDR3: TGTGCCAGCAGTCCAGGGGATAGTAGCTCCTATAATTCACCCCTCCACTTT.

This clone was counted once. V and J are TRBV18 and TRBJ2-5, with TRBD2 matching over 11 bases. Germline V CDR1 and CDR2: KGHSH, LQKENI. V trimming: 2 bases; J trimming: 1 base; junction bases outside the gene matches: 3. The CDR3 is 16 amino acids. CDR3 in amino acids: CASSPRLAGTQETQYF. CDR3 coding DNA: TGTGCCAGCTCACCAAGACTAGCGGGGACCCAAGAGACCCAGTACTTC.

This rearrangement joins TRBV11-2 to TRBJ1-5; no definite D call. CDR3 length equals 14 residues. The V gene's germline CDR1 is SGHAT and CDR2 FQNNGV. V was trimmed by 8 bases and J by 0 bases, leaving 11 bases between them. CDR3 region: CASAVGSSNQPQHF. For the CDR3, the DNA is TGTGCCAGCGCCGTGGGCAGTAGCAATCAGCCCCAGCATTTT.

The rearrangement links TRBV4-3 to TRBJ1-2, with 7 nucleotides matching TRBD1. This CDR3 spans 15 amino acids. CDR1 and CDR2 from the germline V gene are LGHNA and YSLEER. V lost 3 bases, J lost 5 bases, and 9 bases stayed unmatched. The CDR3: CASSQAENRGYGYTF. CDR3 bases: TGCGCCAGCAGCCAGGCTGAAAACAGGGGATATGGCTACACCTTC.

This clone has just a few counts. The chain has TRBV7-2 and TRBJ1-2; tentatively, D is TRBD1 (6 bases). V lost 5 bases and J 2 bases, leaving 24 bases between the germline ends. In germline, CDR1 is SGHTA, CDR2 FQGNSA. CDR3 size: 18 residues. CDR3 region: CASSLNFPWAGANYGYTF. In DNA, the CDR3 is TGTGCCAGCAGCCTCAATTTCCCATGGGCAGGGGCCAACTATGGCTACACCTTC.

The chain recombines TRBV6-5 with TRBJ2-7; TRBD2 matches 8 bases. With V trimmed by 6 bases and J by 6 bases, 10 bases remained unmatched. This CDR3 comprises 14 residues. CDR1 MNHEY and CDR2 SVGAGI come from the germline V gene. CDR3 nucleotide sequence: TGTGCCAGCAGGTCCGGGACTAGAAGTCCCGAGCAGTACTTC. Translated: CASRSGTRSPEQYF.

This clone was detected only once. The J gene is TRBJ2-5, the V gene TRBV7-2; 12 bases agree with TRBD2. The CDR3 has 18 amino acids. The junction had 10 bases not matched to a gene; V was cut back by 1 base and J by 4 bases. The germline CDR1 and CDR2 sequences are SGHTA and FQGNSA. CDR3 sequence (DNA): TGTGCCAGCAGCTTAGGGTCGCTAGCGGGGGGGCGAACAGAGACCCAGTACTTC. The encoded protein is CASSLGSLAGGRTETQYF.

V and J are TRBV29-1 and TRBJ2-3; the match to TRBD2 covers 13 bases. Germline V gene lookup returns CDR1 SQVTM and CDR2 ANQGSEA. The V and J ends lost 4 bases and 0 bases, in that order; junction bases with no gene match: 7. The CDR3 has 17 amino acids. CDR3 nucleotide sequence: TGCAGCGTTGTAGGTACTAGCGGGAGGGTTAGCACAGATACGCAGTATTTT. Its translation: CSVVGTSGRVSTDTQYF.

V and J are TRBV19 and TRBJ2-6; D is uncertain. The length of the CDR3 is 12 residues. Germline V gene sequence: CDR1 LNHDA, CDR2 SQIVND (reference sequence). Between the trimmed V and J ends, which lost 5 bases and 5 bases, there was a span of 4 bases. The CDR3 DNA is TGTGCCAGTAGTGGGCGGGCCAACGTCCTGACTTTC. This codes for CASSGRANVLTF.

CDR3 in DNA: TGTGCCAGCAGTTCATGGGGACAGGGAAGTTCCTATAATTCACCCCTCCACTTT. Translated: CASSSWGQGSSYNSPLHF. This chain joins TRBV28 and TRBJ1-6; 9 positions agree with TRBD1. Germline lookup yields CDR1 MDHEN and CDR2 SYDVKM. Unmatched junction bases numbered 8, after V lost 4 bases and J lost 1 base. CDR3 length equals 18 residues.

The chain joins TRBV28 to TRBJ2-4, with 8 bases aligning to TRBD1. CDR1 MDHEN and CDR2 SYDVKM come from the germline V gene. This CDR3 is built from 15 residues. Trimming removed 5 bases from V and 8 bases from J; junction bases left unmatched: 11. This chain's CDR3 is CASSPGRTGKDIQYF. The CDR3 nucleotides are TGTGCCAGCAGTCCCGGGCGGACAGGGAAGGACATTCAGTACTTC.

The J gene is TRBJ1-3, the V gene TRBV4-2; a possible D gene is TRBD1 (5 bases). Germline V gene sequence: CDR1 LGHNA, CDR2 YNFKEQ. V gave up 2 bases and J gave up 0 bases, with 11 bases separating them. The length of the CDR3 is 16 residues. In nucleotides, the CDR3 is TGTGCCAGCAGCCAAAGACAGTTCACCTCTGGAAACACCATATATTTT. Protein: CASSQRQFTSGNTIYF.

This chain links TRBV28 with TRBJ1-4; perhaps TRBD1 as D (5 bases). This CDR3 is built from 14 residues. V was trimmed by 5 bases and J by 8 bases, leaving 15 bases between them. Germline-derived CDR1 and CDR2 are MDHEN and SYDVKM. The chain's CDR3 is CASSVPGLEEKLFF. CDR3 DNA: TGTGCCAGCAGTGTACCGGGACTAGAGGAAAAACTGTTTTTT.